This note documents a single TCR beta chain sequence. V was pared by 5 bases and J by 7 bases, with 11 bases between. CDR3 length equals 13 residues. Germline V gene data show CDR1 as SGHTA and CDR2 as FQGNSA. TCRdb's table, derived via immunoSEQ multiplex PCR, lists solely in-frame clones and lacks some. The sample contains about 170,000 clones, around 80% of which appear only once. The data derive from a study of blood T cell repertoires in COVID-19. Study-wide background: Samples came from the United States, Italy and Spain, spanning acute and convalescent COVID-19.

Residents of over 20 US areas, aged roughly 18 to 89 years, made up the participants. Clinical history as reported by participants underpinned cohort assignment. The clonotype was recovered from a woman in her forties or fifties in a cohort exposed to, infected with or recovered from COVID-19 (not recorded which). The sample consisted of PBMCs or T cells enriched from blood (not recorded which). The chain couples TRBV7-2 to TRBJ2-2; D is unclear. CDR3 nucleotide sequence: TGTGCCAGCAGCCTACGGGTCAGCGGGGAGCTGTTTTTT. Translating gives CASSLRVSGELFF.